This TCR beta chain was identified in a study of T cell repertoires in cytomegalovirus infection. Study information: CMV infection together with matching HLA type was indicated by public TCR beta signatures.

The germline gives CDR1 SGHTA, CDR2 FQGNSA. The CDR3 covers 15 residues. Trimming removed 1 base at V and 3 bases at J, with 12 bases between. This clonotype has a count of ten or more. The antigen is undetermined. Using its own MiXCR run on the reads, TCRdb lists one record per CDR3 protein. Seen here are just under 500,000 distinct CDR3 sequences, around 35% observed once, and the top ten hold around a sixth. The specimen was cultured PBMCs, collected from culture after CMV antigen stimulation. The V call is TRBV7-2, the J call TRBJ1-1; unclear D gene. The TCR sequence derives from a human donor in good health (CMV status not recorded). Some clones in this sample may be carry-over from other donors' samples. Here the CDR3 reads CASSLEGKRDTEAFF. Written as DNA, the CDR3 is TGTGCCAGCAGCTTAGAAGGTAAAAGGGACACTGAAGCTTTCTTT.